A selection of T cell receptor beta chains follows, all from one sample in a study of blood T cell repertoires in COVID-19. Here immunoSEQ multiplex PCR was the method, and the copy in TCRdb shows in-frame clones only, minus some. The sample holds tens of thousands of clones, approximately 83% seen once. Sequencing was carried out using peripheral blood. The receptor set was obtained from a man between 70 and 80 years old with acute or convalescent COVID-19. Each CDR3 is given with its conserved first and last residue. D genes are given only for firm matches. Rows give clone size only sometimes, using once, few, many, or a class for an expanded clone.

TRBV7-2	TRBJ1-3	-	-	CASSLDRVSGNTIYF	TGTGCCAGCAGCTTAGACAGGGTCTCTGGAAACACCATATATTTT
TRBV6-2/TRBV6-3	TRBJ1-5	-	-	CASSSDSLNQPQHF	TGTGCCAGCAGTTCGGACAGCCTAAATCAGCCCCAGCATTTT
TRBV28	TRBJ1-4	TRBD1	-	CASSLRDRAEKLFF	TGTGCCAGCAGTCTCCGGGACAGGGCTGAAAAACTGTTTTTT
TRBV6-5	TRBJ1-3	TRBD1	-	CASRTGGNTIYF	TGTGCCAGCCGGACAGGAGGAAACACCATATATTTT
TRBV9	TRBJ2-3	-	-	CASSVVGGDTDTQYF	TGTGCCAGCAGCGTAGTGGGGGGAGACACAGATACGCAGTATTTT
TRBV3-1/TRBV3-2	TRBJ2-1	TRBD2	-	CASSQLASGSLDEQFF	TGTGCCAGCAGCCAATTGGCTAGCGGGAGTCTCGATGAGCAGTTCTTC
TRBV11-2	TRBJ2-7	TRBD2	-	CASSWASGVGYEQYF	TGTGCCAGCAGCTGGGCTAGCGGGGTCGGCTACGAGCAGTACTTC
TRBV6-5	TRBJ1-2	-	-	CASKVAGDTFGYTF	TGTGCCAGCAAAGTTGCAGGGGACACCTTCGGCTACACCTTC
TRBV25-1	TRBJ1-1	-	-	CASTGVSRTEAFF	TGTGCCAGCACGGGGGTTAGTCGCACTGAAGCTTTCTTT
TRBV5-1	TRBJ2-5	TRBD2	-	CASSLELAVQETQYF	TGCGCCAGCAGCTTGGAACTAGCGGTACAAGAGACCCAGTACTTC
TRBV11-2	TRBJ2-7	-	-	CASRLTGLSYEQYF	TGTGCCAGCAGACTTACGGGACTCTCCTACGAGCAGTACTTC
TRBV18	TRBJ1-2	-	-	CASSPGSGEGYGYTF	TGTGCCAGCTCACCCGGTTCAGGGGAAGGCTATGGCTACACCTTC
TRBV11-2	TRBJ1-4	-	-	CASSFRAGGEKLFF	TGTGCCAGCAGCTTTCGGGCTGGAGGGGAAAAACTGTTTTTT
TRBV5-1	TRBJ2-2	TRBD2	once	CASSSGLVSGELFF	TGCGCCAGCAGCTCGGGACTAGTGAGCGGGGAGCTGTTTTTT
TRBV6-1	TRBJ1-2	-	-	CASSETGYYGYTF	TGTGCCAGCAGTGAAACGGGTTATTATGGCTACACCTTC
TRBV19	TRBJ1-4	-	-	CASSSPGIGEKLFF	TGTGCCAGTAGTTCCCCAGGGATCGGTGAAAAACTGTTTTTT
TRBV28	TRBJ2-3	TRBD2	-	CASSTSGITDTQYF	TGTGCCAGCAGTACTAGCGGGATCACAGATACGCAGTATTTT
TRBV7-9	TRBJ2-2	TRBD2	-	CASSSGTSGGLNTGELFF	TGTGCCAGCAGCTCAGGGACTAGCGGGGGCCTGAACACCGGGGAGCTGTTTTTT
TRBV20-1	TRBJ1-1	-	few	CSAAGHTEAFF	TGCAGTGCTGCAGGCCACACTGAAGCTTTCTTT
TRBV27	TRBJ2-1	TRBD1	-	CASSFNRGNEQFF	TGTGCCAGCAGTTTCAACAGGGGCAATGAGCAGTTCTTC
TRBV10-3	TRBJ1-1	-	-	CAITAGGNTEAFF	TGTGCCATCACTGCAGGAGGGAACACTGAAGCTTTCTTT
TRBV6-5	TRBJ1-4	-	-	CASRGGTNEKLFF	TGTGCCAGCAGGGGGGGAACTAATGAAAAACTGTTTTTT
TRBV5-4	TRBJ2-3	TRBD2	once	CASSSGTSGSSLDTQYF	TGTGCCAGCAGCTCGGGGACTAGCGGGAGTTCCCTCGATACGCAGTATTTT
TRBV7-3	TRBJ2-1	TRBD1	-	CASSFTDQGAHEQFF	TGTGCCAGCAGCTTTACGGACCAGGGGGCCCATGAGCAGTTCTTC
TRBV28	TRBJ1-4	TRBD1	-	CASRGGQGPEKLFF	TGTGCCAGCAGAGGGGGACAGGGTCCTGAAAAACTGTTTTTT
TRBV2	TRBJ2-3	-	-	CASTLLDTQYF	TGTGCCAGCACTCTACTAGATACGCAGTATTTT
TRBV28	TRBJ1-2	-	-	CASSPDIYGYTF	TGTGCCAGCAGTCCGGACATCTATGGCTACACCTTC
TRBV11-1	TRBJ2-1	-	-	CASSLDPAGGEQFF	TGTGCCAGCAGCTTAGACCCAGCCGGAGGCGAGCAGTTCTTC
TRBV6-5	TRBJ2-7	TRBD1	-	CASLTGGRYEQYF	TGTGCCAGCCTAACAGGGGGTCGCTACGAGCAGTACTTC
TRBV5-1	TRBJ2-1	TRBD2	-	CASSARLAGTEQFF	TGCGCCAGCAGCGCCCGACTAGCGGGAACTGAGCAGTTCTTC
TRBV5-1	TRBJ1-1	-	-	CASSKSQGVISEAFF	TGCGCCAGCAGCAAATCACAGGGAGTTATTTCTGAAGCTTTCTTT
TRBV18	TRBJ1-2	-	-	CASSPRGIRFGGYTF	TGTGCCAGCTCACCTCGGGGGATTAGATTTGGGGGCTACACCTTC
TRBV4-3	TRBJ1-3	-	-	CASSQAGGNTIYF	TGCGCCAGCAGCCAAGCGGGGGGTAACACCATATATTTT
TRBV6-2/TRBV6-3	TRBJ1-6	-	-	CASSYMASPLHF	TGTGCCAGCAGTTACATGGCTTCACCCCTCCACTTT
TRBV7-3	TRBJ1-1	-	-	CASSLEESTEAFF	TGTGCCAGCAGCTTAGAGGAGAGCACTGAAGCTTTCTTT
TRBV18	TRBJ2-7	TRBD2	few	CASSRRAGGSSYEQYF	TGTGCCAGCTCAAGAAGAGCGGGAGGGTCGTCCTACGAGCAGTACTTC
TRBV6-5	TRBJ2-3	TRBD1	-	CASVALGQGIHTQYF	TGTGCCAGCGTTGCCCTCGGACAGGGGATCCATACGCAGTATTTT